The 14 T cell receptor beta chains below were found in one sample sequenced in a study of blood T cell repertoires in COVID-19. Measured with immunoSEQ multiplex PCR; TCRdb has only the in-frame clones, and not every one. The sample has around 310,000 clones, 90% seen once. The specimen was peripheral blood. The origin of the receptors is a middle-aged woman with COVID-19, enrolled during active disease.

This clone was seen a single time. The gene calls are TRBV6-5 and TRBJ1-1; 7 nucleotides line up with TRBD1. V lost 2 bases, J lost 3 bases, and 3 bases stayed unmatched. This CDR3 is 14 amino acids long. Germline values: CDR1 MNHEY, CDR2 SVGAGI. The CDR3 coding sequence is TGTGCCAGCAGTTACGGGACAGTTTACACTGAAGCTTTCTTT. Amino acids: CASSYGTVYTEAFF.

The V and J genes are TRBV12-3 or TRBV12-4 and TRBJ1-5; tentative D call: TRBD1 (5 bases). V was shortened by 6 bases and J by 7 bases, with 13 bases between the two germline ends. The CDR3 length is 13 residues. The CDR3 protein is CASSLRVGQPQHF. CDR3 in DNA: TGTGCCAGCAGCCTCAGGGTAGGGCAGCCCCAGCATTTT.

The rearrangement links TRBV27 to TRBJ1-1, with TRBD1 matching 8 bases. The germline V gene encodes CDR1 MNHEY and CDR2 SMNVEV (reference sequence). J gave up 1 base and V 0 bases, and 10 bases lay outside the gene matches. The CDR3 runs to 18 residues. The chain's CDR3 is CASSLSGDRIVGNTEAFF. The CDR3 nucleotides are TGTGCCAGCAGTTTATCGGGGGACAGGATAGTGGGGAACACTGAAGCTTTCTTT.

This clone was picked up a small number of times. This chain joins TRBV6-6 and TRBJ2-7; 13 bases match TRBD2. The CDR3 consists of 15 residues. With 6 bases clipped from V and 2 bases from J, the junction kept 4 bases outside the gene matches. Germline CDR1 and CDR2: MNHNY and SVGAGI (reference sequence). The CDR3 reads CASSIGLAGAYEQYF. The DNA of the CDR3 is TGTGCCAGCAGCATCGGACTAGCGGGAGCCTACGAGCAGTACTTC.

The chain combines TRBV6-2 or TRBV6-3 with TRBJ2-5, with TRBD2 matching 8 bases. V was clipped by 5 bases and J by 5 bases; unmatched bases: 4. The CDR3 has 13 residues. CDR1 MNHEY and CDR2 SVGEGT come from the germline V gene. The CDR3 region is CASSRGGIETQYF. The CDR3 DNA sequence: TGTGCCAGCAGTCGGGGGGGAATCGAGACCCAGTACTTC.

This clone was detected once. CDR3 sequence reads: CASSYRQASNEKLFF. In DNA, the CDR3 is TGTGCCAGCAGTTATCGGCAGGCTTCTAATGAAAAACTGTTTTTT. The chain combines TRBV6-2 or TRBV6-3 with TRBJ1-4; D remains unclear. CDR3 size: 15 residues. Trimming removed 3 bases from V and 3 bases from J, with 11 bases in between. The germline V gene has CDR1 MNHEY and CDR2 SVGEGT.

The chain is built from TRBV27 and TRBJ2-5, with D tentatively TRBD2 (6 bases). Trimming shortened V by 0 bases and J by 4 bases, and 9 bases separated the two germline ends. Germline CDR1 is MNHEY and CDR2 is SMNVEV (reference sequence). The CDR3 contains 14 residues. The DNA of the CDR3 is TGTGCCAGCAGTTTATCGTGGGACTCAGAGACCCAGTACTTC. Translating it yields CASSLSWDSETQYF.

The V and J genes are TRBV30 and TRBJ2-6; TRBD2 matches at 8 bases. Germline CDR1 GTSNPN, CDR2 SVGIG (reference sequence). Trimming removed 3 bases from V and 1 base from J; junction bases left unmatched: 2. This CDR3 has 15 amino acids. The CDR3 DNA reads TGTGCCTGGAGCGGGGGGGCATCTGGGGCCAACGTCCTGACTTTC. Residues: CAWSGGASGANVLTF.

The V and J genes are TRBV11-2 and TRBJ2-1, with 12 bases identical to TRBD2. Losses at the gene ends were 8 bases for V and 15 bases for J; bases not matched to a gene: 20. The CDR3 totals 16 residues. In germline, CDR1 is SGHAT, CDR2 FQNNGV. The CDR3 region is CASSSTPASSGRAGFF. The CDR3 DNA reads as TGTGCCAGCTCCTCAACTCCCGCATCTAGCGGGAGGGCGGGGTTCTTC.

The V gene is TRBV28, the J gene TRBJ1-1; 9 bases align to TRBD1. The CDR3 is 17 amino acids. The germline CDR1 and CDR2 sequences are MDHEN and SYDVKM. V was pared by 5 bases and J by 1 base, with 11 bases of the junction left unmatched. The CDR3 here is CASSLPGTGIGNTEAFF. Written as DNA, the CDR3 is TGTGCCAGCAGTCTCCCCGGGACAGGGATCGGGAACACTGAAGCTTTCTTT.

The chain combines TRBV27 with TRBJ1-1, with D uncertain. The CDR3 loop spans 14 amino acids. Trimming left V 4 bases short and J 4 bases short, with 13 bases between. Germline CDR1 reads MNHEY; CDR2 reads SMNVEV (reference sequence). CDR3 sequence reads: CASSWGGPGTEAFF. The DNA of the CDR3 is TGTGCCAGCAGTTGGGGAGGGCCGGGCACTGAAGCTTTCTTT.

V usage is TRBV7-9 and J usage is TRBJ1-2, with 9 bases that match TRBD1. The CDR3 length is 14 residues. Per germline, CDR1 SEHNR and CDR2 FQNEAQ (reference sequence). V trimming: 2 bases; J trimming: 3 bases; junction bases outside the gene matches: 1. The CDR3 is CASSLTGGDYGYTF. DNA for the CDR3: TGTGCCAGCAGCTTAACAGGGGGCGACTATGGCTACACCTTC.

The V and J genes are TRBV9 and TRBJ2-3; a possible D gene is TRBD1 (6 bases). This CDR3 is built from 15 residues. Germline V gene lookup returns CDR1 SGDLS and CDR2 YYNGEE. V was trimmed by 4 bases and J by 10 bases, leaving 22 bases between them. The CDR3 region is CASSPDRSYRKAQYF. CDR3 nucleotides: TGTGCCAGCAGCCCCGACAGGTCTTATCGGAAGGCGCAGTATTTT.

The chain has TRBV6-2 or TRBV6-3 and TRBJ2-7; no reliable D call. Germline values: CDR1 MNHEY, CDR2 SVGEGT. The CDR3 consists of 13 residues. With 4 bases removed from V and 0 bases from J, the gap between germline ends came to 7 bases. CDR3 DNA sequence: TGTGCCAGCAGTTCCACCAGCTCCTACGAGCAGTACTTC. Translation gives CASSSTSSYEQYF.